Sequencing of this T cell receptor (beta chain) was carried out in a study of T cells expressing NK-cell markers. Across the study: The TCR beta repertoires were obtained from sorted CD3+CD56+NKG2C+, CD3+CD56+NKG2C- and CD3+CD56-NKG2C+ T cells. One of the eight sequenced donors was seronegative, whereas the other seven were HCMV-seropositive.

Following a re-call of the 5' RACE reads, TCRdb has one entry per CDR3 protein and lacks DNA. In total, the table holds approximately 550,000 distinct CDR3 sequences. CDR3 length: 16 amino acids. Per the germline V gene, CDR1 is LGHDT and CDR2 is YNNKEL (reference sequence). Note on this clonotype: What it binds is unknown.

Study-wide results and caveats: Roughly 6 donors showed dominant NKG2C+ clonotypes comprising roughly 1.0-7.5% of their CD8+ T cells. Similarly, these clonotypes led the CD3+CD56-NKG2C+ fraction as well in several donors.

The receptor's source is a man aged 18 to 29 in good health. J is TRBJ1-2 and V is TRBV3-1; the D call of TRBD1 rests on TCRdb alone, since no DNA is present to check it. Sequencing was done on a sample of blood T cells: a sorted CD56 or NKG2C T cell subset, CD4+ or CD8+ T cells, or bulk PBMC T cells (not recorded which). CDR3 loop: CASSPPQGAGDYGYTF. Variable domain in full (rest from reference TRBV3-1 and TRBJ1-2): DTAVSQTPKYLVTQMGNDKSIKCEQNLGHDTMYWYKQDSKKFLKIMFSYNNKELIINETVPNRFSPKSPDKAHLNLHINSLELGDSAVYFCASSPPQGAGDYGYTFGSGTRLTVV.